This is a list of T cell receptor beta chains from one sample in a study of T cells after yellow fever vaccination. TCRdb redid the calling of the 5' RACE reads with MiXCR, one entry per CDR3 protein. The data show under 150,000 distinct CDR3 sequences, with over 7% seen just once and around 0.73% held by the top ten. Here the sequenced sample was CD4+ T cells sorted from PBMCs, taken 5 days after the yellow fever booster vaccination. The source of these receptors is a man aged 30 to 39 who received the YFV17D yellow fever vaccine. The CDR3 runs from the conserved cysteine through the conserved F or W. The D gene is left open where the match is weak. Some rows have no size entry. The others give once, few or many, or a class for an expanded clone.

clone_size: many; v_call: TRBV4-2; d_call: NA; j_call: TRBJ2-1; cdr3_aa: CASAEGPVGEQFF; cdr3_nt: TGTGCCAGCGCTGAAGGGCCGGTAGGTGAGCAGTTCTTC
clone_size: few; v_call: TRBV5-1; d_call: NA; j_call: TRBJ2-1; cdr3_aa: CASSLGIGAYNEQFF; cdr3_nt: TGCGCCAGCAGCTTAGGTATAGGGGCCTACAATGAGCAGTTCTTC
clone_size: many; v_call: TRBV5-5; d_call: NA; j_call: TRBJ1-6; cdr3_aa: CASRSLGDSPLHF; cdr3_nt: TGTGCCAGCAGGTCCCTTGGAGATTCACCCCTCCACTTT
clone_size: few; v_call: TRBV14; d_call: NA; j_call: TRBJ2-5; cdr3_aa: CASSQVGGGETQYF; cdr3_nt: TGTGCCAGCAGCCAAGTCGGTGGAGGGGAGACCCAGTACTTC
clone_size: many; v_call: TRBV7-2; d_call: NA; j_call: TRBJ1-3; cdr3_aa: CASSLDLSTGNTIYF; cdr3_nt: TGTGCCAGCAGCTTAGACCTCTCTACGGGAAACACCATATATTTT
clone_size: many; v_call: TRBV7-9; d_call: NA; j_call: TRBJ2-1; cdr3_aa: CASSFGEYNEQFF; cdr3_nt: TGTGCCAGCAGCTTCGGGGAGTACAATGAGCAGTTCTTC
clone_size: many; v_call: TRBV7-6; d_call: TRBD2; j_call: TRBJ2-1; cdr3_aa: CASSLGSGGDNEQFF; cdr3_nt: TGTGCCAGCAGCTTAGGATCGGGAGGGGACAATGAGCAGTTCTTC
clone_size: many; v_call: TRBV20-1; d_call: NA; j_call: TRBJ2-7; cdr3_aa: CSARDPDSGHNYEQYF; cdr3_nt: TGCAGTGCTAGAGATCCCGATAGCGGACATAACTACGAGCAGTACTTC
clone_size: many; v_call: TRBV7-9; d_call: NA; j_call: TRBJ1-3; cdr3_aa: CASSSPQTVSGNTIYF; cdr3_nt: TGTGCCAGCAGCTCGCCACAAACAGTCTCTGGAAACACCATATATTTT
clone_size: many; v_call: TRBV5-1; d_call: NA; j_call: TRBJ2-1; cdr3_aa: CASKSNSYNEQFF; cdr3_nt: TGCGCCAGCAAATCAAACTCCTACAATGAGCAGTTCTTC
clone_size: few; v_call: TRBV5-4; d_call: TRBD2; j_call: TRBJ2-7; cdr3_aa: CASSFRPWNGLADSYEQYF; cdr3_nt: TGTGCCAGCAGCTTCCGACCTTGGAATGGACTAGCGGACTCCTACGAGCAGTACTTC
clone_size: few; v_call: TRBV18; d_call: TRBD2; j_call: TRBJ2-1; cdr3_aa: CASSPTSGRGFYNEQFF; cdr3_nt: TGTGCCAGCTCACCAACTAGCGGGAGGGGGTTCTACAATGAGCAGTTCTTC
clone_size: many; v_call: TRBV5-1; d_call: NA; j_call: TRBJ1-2; cdr3_aa: CASSLGTGPYGYTF; cdr3_nt: TGCGCCAGCAGCTTGGGAACAGGGCCCTATGGCTACACCTTC
clone_size: NA; v_call: TRBV11-2; d_call: NA; j_call: TRBJ2-1; cdr3_aa: CASSLVRGPLGEQFF; cdr3_nt: TGTGCCAGCAGCTTAGTTCGAGGGCCATTAGGTGAGCAGTTCTTC
clone_size: many; v_call: TRBV12-3/TRBV12-4; d_call: TRBD2; j_call: TRBJ2-3; cdr3_aa: CASSLSGGTQYF; cdr3_nt: TGTGCCAGCAGTTTATCGGGAGGAACGCAGTATTTT
clone_size: NA; v_call: TRBV14; d_call: TRBD2; j_call: TRBJ2-1; cdr3_aa: CASSQLLAGGDNEQFF; cdr3_nt: TGTGCCAGCAGCCAGCTACTAGCGGGAGGGGACAATGAGCAGTTCTTC
clone_size: many; v_call: TRBV20-1; d_call: NA; j_call: TRBJ2-4; cdr3_aa: CSARDQRGDIQYF; cdr3_nt: TGCAGTGCTAGAGATCAAAGGGGGGACATTCAGTACTTC
clone_size: few; v_call: TRBV5-4; d_call: NA; j_call: TRBJ2-5; cdr3_aa: CASSAGGSEETQYF; cdr3_nt: TGTGCCAGCAGCGCGGGCGGCAGTGAAGAGACCCAGTACTTC
clone_size: many; v_call: TRBV20-1; d_call: NA; j_call: TRBJ2-1; cdr3_aa: CSAKTPLGGSIYNEQFF; cdr3_nt: TGCAGTGCTAAGACCCCTCTCGGTGGGAGTATTTACAATGAGCAGTTCTTC
clone_size: many; v_call: TRBV19; d_call: TRBD2; j_call: TRBJ2-7; cdr3_aa: CARGTSGRRTYEQYF; cdr3_nt: TGTGCACGCGGGACTAGCGGGAGGAGAACCTACGAGCAGTACTTC
clone_size: many; v_call: TRBV7-9; d_call: NA; j_call: TRBJ2-7; cdr3_aa: CASSSDSRVFF; cdr3_nt: TGTGCCAGCAGCTCGGACAGCCGTGTGTTCTTC
clone_size: many; v_call: TRBV7-9; d_call: NA; j_call: TRBJ2-2; cdr3_aa: CASSLRDLSNTGELFF; cdr3_nt: TGTGCCAGCAGCTTAAGGGACCTATCGAACACCGGGGAGCTGTTTTTT
clone_size: many; v_call: TRBV20-1; d_call: TRBD2; j_call: TRBJ2-1; cdr3_aa: CSVAGGSYNEQFF; cdr3_nt: TGCAGTGTAGCGGGAGGGAGTTACAATGAGCAGTTCTTC
clone_size: few; v_call: TRBV7-2; d_call: NA; j_call: TRBJ2-7; cdr3_aa: CASSLEGLAHEQYF; cdr3_nt: TGTGCCAGCAGCTTAGAGGGGCTAGCTCACGAGCAGTACTTC
clone_size: many; v_call: TRBV7-8; d_call: NA; j_call: TRBJ2-1; cdr3_aa: CASSLSARSSSYNEQFF; cdr3_nt: TGTGCCAGCAGCTTATCTGCGCGGTCGAGCTCCTACAATGAGCAGTTCTTC
clone_size: many; v_call: TRBV5-1; d_call: NA; j_call: TRBJ2-5; cdr3_aa: CASSSITRETQYF; cdr3_nt: TGCGCCAGCAGCTCAATCACCCGAGAGACCCAGTACTTC
clone_size: many; v_call: TRBV4-2; d_call: TRBD2; j_call: TRBJ2-3; cdr3_aa: CASSLTSGQPNTQYF; cdr3_nt: TGTGCCAGCAGCTTGACTAGCGGGCAGCCGAATACGCAGTATTTT
clone_size: many; v_call: TRBV6-1; d_call: NA; j_call: TRBJ1-4; cdr3_aa: CASTQGLATNEKLFF; cdr3_nt: TGTGCCAGCACCCAGGGCCTTGCAACTAATGAAAAACTGTTTTTT
clone_size: many; v_call: TRBV28; d_call: TRBD1; j_call: TRBJ1-1; cdr3_aa: CASTLTGSNTEAFF; cdr3_nt: TGTGCCAGCACCTTGACAGGGTCGAACACTGAAGCTTTCTTT
clone_size: NA; v_call: TRBV7-6; d_call: NA; j_call: TRBJ2-7; cdr3_aa: CASSDREQYF; cdr3_nt: TGTGCCAGCAGCGATAGGGAGCAGTACTTC
clone_size: NA; v_call: TRBV4-2; d_call: TRBD2; j_call: TRBJ2-7; cdr3_aa: CASSSPLAGRFLYEQYF; cdr3_nt: TGTGCCAGCAGCTCGCCACTAGCGGGAAGGTTTTTATACGAGCAGTACTTC
clone_size: many; v_call: TRBV7-2; d_call: NA; j_call: TRBJ2-3; cdr3_aa: CASSLAVGDTQYF; cdr3_nt: TGTGCCAGCAGCTTAGCGGTGGGAGATACGCAGTATTTT
clone_size: many; v_call: TRBV20-1; d_call: TRBD2; j_call: TRBJ2-7; cdr3_aa: CSAREPSGVYEQYF; cdr3_nt: TGCAGTGCTAGAGAGCCTAGCGGGGTCTACGAGCAGTACTTC
clone_size: NA; v_call: TRBV20-1; d_call: TRBD2; j_call: TRBJ2-1; cdr3_aa: CSATVSGRVNEQFF; cdr3_nt: TGCAGTGCTACCGTTAGCGGGAGGGTCAATGAGCAGTTCTTC
clone_size: few; v_call: TRBV5-5; d_call: NA; j_call: TRBJ1-1; cdr3_aa: CASTPSGGRSTEAFF; cdr3_nt: TGTGCCAGCACCCCGTCCGGGGGCAGGAGCACTGAAGCTTTCTTT
clone_size: NA; v_call: TRBV20-1; d_call: TRBD1; j_call: TRBJ2-2; cdr3_aa: CSAPLGQGVAGELFF; cdr3_nt: TGCAGTGCTCCCCTGGGACAGGGGGTGGCCGGGGAGCTGTTTTTT
clone_size: many; v_call: TRBV7-2; d_call: NA; j_call: TRBJ2-7; cdr3_aa: CASSFSYEQYF; cdr3_nt: TGTGCCAGCAGTTTCTCCTACGAGCAGTACTTC
clone_size: many; v_call: TRBV20-1; d_call: TRBD2; j_call: TRBJ2-7; cdr3_aa: CSARPSASGPYEQYF; cdr3_nt: TGCAGTGCTAGACCCTCGGCTAGCGGCCCCTACGAGCAGTACTTC
clone_size: many; v_call: TRBV18; d_call: NA; j_call: TRBJ2-2; cdr3_aa: CASSPDEKELFF; cdr3_nt: TGTGCCAGCTCACCCGACGAGAAGGAGCTGTTTTTT
clone_size: few; v_call: TRBV20-1; d_call: NA; j_call: TRBJ1-2; cdr3_aa: CSASLVEGRDYGYTF; cdr3_nt: TGCAGTGCTAGTCTGGTCGAGGGGAGGGACTATGGCTACACCTTC
clone_size: many; v_call: TRBV28; d_call: NA; j_call: TRBJ2-7; cdr3_aa: CASSLGPHRRYEQYF; cdr3_nt: TGTGCCAGCAGTTTGGGTCCCCACAGGAGATACGAGCAGTACTTC
clone_size: many; v_call: TRBV28; d_call: NA; j_call: TRBJ2-7; cdr3_aa: CASSLSLTYEQYF; cdr3_nt: TGTGCCAGCAGTTTAAGCTTGACCTACGAGCAGTACTTC
clone_size: many; v_call: TRBV5-5; d_call: NA; j_call: TRBJ2-7; cdr3_aa: CASSLALVPGVYEQYF; cdr3_nt: TGTGCCAGCAGCTTGGCACTAGTCCCCGGGGTCTACGAGCAGTACTTC
clone_size: many; v_call: TRBV3-1; d_call: NA; j_call: TRBJ2-5; cdr3_aa: CASSQDRETQYF; cdr3_nt: TGTGCCAGCAGCCAAGATAGAGAGACCCAGTACTTC
clone_size: many; v_call: TRBV20-1; d_call: TRBD1; j_call: TRBJ2-1; cdr3_aa: CSAITGTGNNEQFF; cdr3_nt: TGCAGTGCTATTACAGGGACAGGGAACAATGAGCAGTTCTTC
clone_size: many; v_call: TRBV3-1; d_call: NA; j_call: TRBJ2-3; cdr3_aa: CASSHAGLSDTQYF; cdr3_nt: TGTGCCAGCAGCCATGCTGGACTTTCTGATACGCAGTATTTT
clone_size: many; v_call: TRBV2; d_call: NA; j_call: TRBJ2-3; cdr3_aa: CAGALGELSTDTQYF; cdr3_nt: TGTGCCGGAGCATTAGGGGAGCTGAGCACAGATACGCAGTATTTT
clone_size: many; v_call: TRBV7-2; d_call: NA; j_call: TRBJ2-4; cdr3_aa: CASSFPGVIAKNIQYF; cdr3_nt: TGTGCCAGCAGCTTTCCAGGGGTTATAGCCAAAAACATTCAGTACTTC
clone_size: few; v_call: TRBV20-1; d_call: NA; j_call: TRBJ2-5; cdr3_aa: CSARDQVGVRKTQYF; cdr3_nt: TGCAGTGCTAGAGACCAGGTGGGGGTCCGGAAGACCCAGTACTTC
clone_size: many; v_call: TRBV5-1; d_call: NA; j_call: TRBJ1-2; cdr3_aa: CASSFRQEAGYTF; cdr3_nt: TGCGCCAGCAGCTTTAGACAGGAGGCTGGCTACACCTTC
clone_size: many; v_call: TRBV5-1; d_call: NA; j_call: TRBJ2-3; cdr3_aa: CASSLQSDTQYF; cdr3_nt: TGCGCCAGCAGCCTCCAGTCAGATACGCAGTATTTT
clone_size: few; v_call: TRBV24-1; d_call: NA; j_call: TRBJ2-3; cdr3_aa: CATSDFKDTQYF; cdr3_nt: TGTGCCACCAGTGATTTTAAAGATACGCAGTATTTT
clone_size: many; v_call: TRBV5-4; d_call: NA; j_call: TRBJ2-1; cdr3_aa: CASSLWGGGHEQFF; cdr3_nt: TGTGCCAGCAGCTTGTGGGGAGGCGGACATGAGCAGTTCTTC
clone_size: NA; v_call: TRBV5-4; d_call: NA; j_call: TRBJ2-5; cdr3_aa: CASSAQGVQDTQYF; cdr3_nt: TGTGCCAGCAGCGCTCAAGGGGTCCAAGACACCCAGTACTTC
clone_size: many; v_call: TRBV29-1; d_call: TRBD2; j_call: TRBJ2-7; cdr3_aa: CSVTPPRRGSSYEQYF; cdr3_nt: TGCAGCGTCACTCCCCCCCGGCGGGGGAGCTCCTACGAGCAGTACTTC
clone_size: many; v_call: TRBV5-1; d_call: NA; j_call: TRBJ2-1; cdr3_aa: CASSLVDRNEQFF; cdr3_nt: TGCGCCAGCAGCTTGGTCGATAGAAATGAGCAGTTCTTC
clone_size: many; v_call: TRBV4-3; d_call: TRBD2; j_call: TRBJ2-3; cdr3_aa: CASSRGSGNADTQYF; cdr3_nt: TGCGCCAGCAGCCGGGGTAGCGGGAACGCAGATACGCAGTATTTT
clone_size: many; v_call: TRBV20-1; d_call: NA; j_call: TRBJ2-1; cdr3_aa: CSARAASSYNEQFF; cdr3_nt: TGCAGTGCTAGAGCGGCCAGCTCCTACAATGAGCAGTTCTTC
clone_size: NA; v_call: TRBV5-4; d_call: NA; j_call: TRBJ2-7; cdr3_aa: CASSFPGDRAYEQYF; cdr3_nt: TGTGCCAGCAGCTTCCCAGGGGATCGGGCCTACGAGCAGTACTTC
clone_size: many; v_call: TRBV7-2; d_call: NA; j_call: TRBJ2-5; cdr3_aa: CASSLSSQRRETQYF; cdr3_nt: TGTGCCAGCAGCTTAAGCTCACAGCGAAGAGAGACCCAGTACTTC